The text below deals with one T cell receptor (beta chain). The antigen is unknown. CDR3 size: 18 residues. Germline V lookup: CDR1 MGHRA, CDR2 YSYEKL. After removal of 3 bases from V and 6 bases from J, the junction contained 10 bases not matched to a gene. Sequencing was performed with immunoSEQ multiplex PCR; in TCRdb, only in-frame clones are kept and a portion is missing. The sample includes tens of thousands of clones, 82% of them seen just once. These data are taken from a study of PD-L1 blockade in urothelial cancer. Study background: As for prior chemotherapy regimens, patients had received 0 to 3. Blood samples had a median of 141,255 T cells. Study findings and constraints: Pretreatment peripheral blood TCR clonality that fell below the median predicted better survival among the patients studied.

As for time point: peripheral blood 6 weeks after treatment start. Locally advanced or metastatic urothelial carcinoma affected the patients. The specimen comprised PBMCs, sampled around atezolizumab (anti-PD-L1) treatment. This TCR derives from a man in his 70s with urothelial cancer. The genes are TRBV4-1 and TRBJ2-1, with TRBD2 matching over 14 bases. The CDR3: CASSHGRTSGRRGNEQFF. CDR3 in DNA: TGCGCCAGCAGCCACGGGCGGACTAGCGGGAGGAGGGGCAATGAGCAGTTCTTC.